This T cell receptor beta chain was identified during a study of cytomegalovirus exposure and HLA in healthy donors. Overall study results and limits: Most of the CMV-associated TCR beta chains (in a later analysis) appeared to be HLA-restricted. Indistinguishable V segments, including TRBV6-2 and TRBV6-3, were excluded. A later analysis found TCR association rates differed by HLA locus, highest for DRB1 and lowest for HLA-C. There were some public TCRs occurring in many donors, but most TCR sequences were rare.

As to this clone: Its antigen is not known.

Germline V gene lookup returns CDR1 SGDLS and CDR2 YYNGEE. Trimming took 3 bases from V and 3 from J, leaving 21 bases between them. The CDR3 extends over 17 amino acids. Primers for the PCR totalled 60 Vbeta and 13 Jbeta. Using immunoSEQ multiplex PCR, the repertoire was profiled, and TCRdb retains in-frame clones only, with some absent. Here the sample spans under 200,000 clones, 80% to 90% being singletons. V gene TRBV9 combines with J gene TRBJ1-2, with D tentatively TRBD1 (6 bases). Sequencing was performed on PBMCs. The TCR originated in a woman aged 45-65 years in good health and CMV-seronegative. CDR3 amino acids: CASSALPGRGDYYGYTF. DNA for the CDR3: TGTGCCAGCAGCGCCCTACCAGGGAGGGGGGACTACTATGGCTACACCTTC.